This TCR beta chain derives from a study of siplizumab effects on memory and regulatory T cells. Study overall: Paired setups tested mixed lymphocyte reactions with around 0.98 ug/mL siplizumab or no drug. Study-wide results and caveats: Versus around 25% in controls, the mappable alloreactive CD4+ clones averaged nearly 70% Treg-derived with siplizumab. Mapping to unstimulated subsets was achieved for only a minor fraction of alloreactive clones. Whether the proliferating Tregs (from siplizumab cultures) were suppressive was not confirmed.

Comments on this clone: Antigen: not known.

The repertoire was sequenced with immunoSEQ multiplex PCR; TCRdb's copy has only in-frame clones and lacks some. The sample includes some 15,000 clones, roughly 40% seen only once; the top ten take over 6.5%. Cells that made up the mixed lymphocyte reaction were cocultured at 37°C for about six days. This CDR3 spans 10 amino acids. Between the trimmed V and J ends, which lost 7 bases and 5 bases, there was a span of 3 bases. Germline V gives CDR1 SEHNR, CDR2 FQNEAQ (reference sequence). This chain joins TRBV7-9 and TRBJ2-1; D is unresolved. This clonotype originated in a human donor in good health; the cells came from an allogeneic mixed lymphocyte reaction. Some clones in this sample may be carry-over from other donors' samples. Input material: CFSE-low (dividing) CD4+ T cells sorted from an allogeneic mixed lymphocyte reaction. The CDR3 is CASTDNEQFF. CDR3 sequence (DNA): TGTGCCAGCACCGACAATGAGCAGTTCTTC.